This TCR beta chain was retrieved from a study of shared clonotypes between healthy human individuals. Comment on this clone: No antigen is known for it.

Study-wide points: Estimated richness values were generally larger in naive subsets than in memory subsets. Compared with clonotypes that all four donors shared, non-shared clonotypes had lower generation probabilities.

The data were produced by immunoSEQ multiplex PCR, yet TCRdb's version contains in-frame clones alone and is incomplete. The table shows roughly 700,000 clones, with roughly 91% occurring only once. This receptor was identified in a man aged 18-30 years in good health. Some clones in this sample may be carry-over from other donors' samples. Sample: memory CD8+ T cells from PBMCs. The sample's subset: CD45RO+ cells pooled with CCR7-negative TemRA cells.

The CDR3 here is CASSLDSNSGNTIYF. CDR3 bases: TGTGCCAGCAGTTTGGACTCAAACTCTGGAAACACCATATATTTT. The chain links TRBV27 to TRBJ1-3; D remains ambiguous. CDR1 and CDR2 from the germline V gene are MNHEY and SMNVEV (reference sequence). Between the trimmed V and J ends, which lost 3 bases and 0 bases, there was a span of 9 bases. The CDR3 is 15 amino acids.